This T cell receptor beta chain was captured by sequencing in a study of T cell clonality in common variable immunodeficiency. Sequencing used immunoSEQ multiplex PCR; TCRdb keeps in-frame clones, though not all of them. The data list 50,000 to 55,000 clones, none observed once; about 1.7% falls to the top ten. This clone was counted many times. The read falls 3 residues short of the CDR3 end, and the missing part is taken from the germline J gene. CDR3 length equals 15 residues. The trim removed 5 bases at V and 2 bases at J, leaving 8 bases unmatched. The germline V gene encodes CDR1 SGHVS and CDR2 FNYEAQ.

This TCR was sampled from a person aged 18 to 70 in good health. The rearrangement uses TRBV7-6 and TRBJ1-2, with TRBD1 matching over 7 bases. Sequenced input: peripheral blood mononuclear cells. Incomplete CDR3 DNA: TGTGCCAGCAGCCATGGGCAGGGGGGCAACTATGGC. Translating it yields CASSHGQGGNYG. The whole CDR3 region reads CASSHGQGGNYGYTF.